The entry that follows covers one T cell receptor beta chain sequence. Its antigen is unidentified. Per germline, CDR1 MNHEY and CDR2 SVGAGI. The CDR3 contains 14 residues. The trim removed 8 bases at V and 3 bases at J, leaving 6 bases unmatched. The PCR was carried out with 60 Vbeta primers and 13 Jbeta primers. This table comes from immunoSEQ multiplex PCR, and its TCRdb copy is limited to in-frame clones, with some not included. The sample includes approximately 180,000 clones, about 13% seen only once; the top ten take under 10%. The sample comes from a study of cytomegalovirus exposure and HLA in healthy donors. The study's findings and limits: Upon later analysis, TCR association rates were observed to vary by HLA locus, being highest for DRB1 and lowest for HLA-C.

The sample comprised PBMCs. The gene calls are TRBV6-5 and TRBJ2-1; 8 bases map to TRBD1. This receptor was taken from a man between 45 and 60 years old in good health and CMV-seropositive. In DNA form, the CDR3 reads TGTGCCAGCGGGACAGGAGGATACTACAATGAGCAGTTCTTC. This codes for CASGTGGYYNEQFF.